The 8 T cell receptor beta chains given below trace back to one sample, sequenced in a study of blood T cell repertoires in COVID-19. Profiling relied on immunoSEQ multiplex PCR, and the TCRdb table lists in-frame clones only, not all of them. The sample holds approximately 300,000 clones; 80% to 95% are singletons and the top ten take around 6.8%. Sequencing was done on a sample of peripheral blood. The source of these receptors is a woman in her twenties or thirties with COVID-19, enrolled during active disease.

This rearrangement joins TRBV5-6 to TRBJ1-5; 11 nucleotides align to TRBD1. Germline V gives CDR1 SGHDT, CDR2 YYEEEE. J was trimmed by 2 bases and V by 4 bases; bases with no gene match: 11. This CDR3 is 18 amino acids long. The DNA of the CDR3 is TGTGCCAGCAGCAGACCGGGACAGGGGGGCAGGGGCAATCAGCCCCAGCATTTT. Its protein product is CASSRPGQGGRGNQPQHF. The full variable domain, in which reference TRBV5-6 and TRBJ1-5 provide the parts outside the CDR3, is DAGVTQSPTHLIKTRGQQVTLRCSPKSGHDTVSWYQQALGQGPQFIFQYYEEEERQRGNFPDRFSGHQFPNYSSELNVNALLLGDSALYLCASSRPGQGGRGNQPQHFGDGTRLSIL.

The chain combines TRBV6-4 with TRBJ2-1; a weak D match, TRBD2 (6 bases). Per the germline V gene, CDR1 is MRHNA and CDR2 is SNTAGT. Trimming cost V 2 bases and J 9 bases, with 8 bases left between them. The CDR3 runs to 12 residues. Here the CDR3 DNA reads TGTGCCAGCAGTGACGTGGGGGGTGAGCAGTTCTTC. Protein sequence: CASSDVGGEQFF.

This clone was found once. This rearrangement joins TRBV3-1 (or the pseudogene TRBV3-2) to TRBJ1-3; D perhaps matches TRBD1 (5 bases). Trimming shortened V by 4 bases and J by 2 bases, and 12 bases separated the two germline ends. The CDR3 spans 15 residues. Germline CDR1 and CDR2: LGHDT and YNNKEL (reference sequence). The CDR3 bases are TGTGCCAGCAGCCTCCGGGGGGTAGCTGGAAACACCATATATTTT. Amino acids: CASSLRGVAGNTIYF.

The chain is built from TRBV12-3 or TRBV12-4 and TRBJ1-1; tentative D call: TRBD1 (5 bases). The CDR3 consists of 13 residues. V gave up 7 bases and J gave up 11 bases, with 20 bases separating them. CDR3 loop: CASTWDSRLRAFF. CDR3 DNA sequence: TGTGCCAGCACCTGGGACTCTCGCCTCCGGGCTTTCTTT.

This clone occurred a few times. The V and J genes are TRBV19 and TRBJ2-7; the D gene is possibly TRBD1 (6 bases). The V end was cut by 2 bases, the J end by 2 bases, with 13 bases between. The germline gives CDR1 LNHDA, CDR2 SQIVND (reference sequence). The length of the CDR3 is 15 residues. The CDR3 DNA sequence: TGTGCCAGTAGTATACGACAGGACACTGCCTACGAGCAGTACTTC. Amino acids: CASSIRQDTAYEQYF.

This sequence joins TRBV28 and TRBJ1-4, with 9 positions matching TRBD1. CDR3 length: 14 amino acids. Germline values: CDR1 MDHEN, CDR2 SYDVKM. The junction had 4 bases not matched to a gene; V was cut back by 5 bases and J by 6 bases. The CDR3 sequence: CASSPTGGDEKLFF. The CDR3 DNA sequence: TGTGCCAGCAGTCCGACAGGGGGAGATGAAAAACTGTTTTTT.

This rearrangement joins TRBV30 to TRBJ2-7, with 9 positions matching TRBD1. CDR3 length equals 14 residues. Germline-derived CDR1 and CDR2 are GTSNPN and SVGIG (reference sequence). The trim removed 0 bases at V and 7 bases at J, leaving 7 bases unmatched. DNA for the CDR3: TGTGCCTGGAGTGTGGGGACAGGGCTCTTGGAGCAGTACTTC. Translation: CAWSVGTGLLEQYF.

The rearrangement uses TRBV6-4 and TRBJ2-5; 14 bases agree with TRBD2. Germline V gene data show CDR1 as MRHNA and CDR2 as SNTAGT. The CDR3 length is 16 residues. Unmatched junction bases numbered 8, after V lost 7 bases and J lost 4 bases. CDR3 coding DNA: TGTGCCAGCACACCCGGGACTAGCGGGAGCGGAGAGACCCAGTACTTC. The encoded protein is CASTPGTSGSGETQYF.